A single sample gave rise to the 24 T cell receptor beta chains below, sequenced in a study of identical twins. MiXCR was run by TCRdb on the 5' RACE reads, yielding one entry per CDR3 protein. The sample gives fewer than 900,000 distinct CDR3 sequences, 21% of which show up once; roughly 4.3% is in the top ten. These data were also filed under a second study, of T cells expressing NK-cell markers.

The specimen was PBMCs. These receptors were obtained from a woman aged 18 to 35 in good health.

The chain has TRBV5-6 and TRBJ1-3; no firm D call. Germline V CDR1 and CDR2: SGHDT, YYEEEE. The CDR3 length is 16 residues. The V and J ends lost 0 bases and 5 bases respectively, with 15 bases between them. In nucleotides, the CDR3 is TGTGCCAGCAGCTTGGCCACCACGGCAGAGAGAAACACCATATATTTT. Translated, it gives CASSLATTAERNTIYF.

This clonotype has just a few counts. J is TRBJ1-2 and V is TRBV7-9; D ambiguous. Germline CDR1 is SEHNR and CDR2 is FQNEAQ (reference sequence). CDR3 length: 12 residues. Trimming pared 8 bases from V and 4 bases from J, leaving 11 bases between. The CDR3 sequence: CASEIDAYGYTF. As DNA, the CDR3 is TGTGCCAGCGAAATAGACGCCTATGGCTACACCTTC. Drawing the rest from reference TRBV7-9 and TRBJ1-2, the complete variable domain is DTGVSQNPRHKITKRGQNVTFRCDPISEHNRLYWYRQTLGQGPEFLTYFQNEAQLEKSRLLSDRFSAERPKGSFSTLEIQRTEQGDSAMYLCASEIDAYGYTFGSGTRLTVV.

The chain carries TRBV29-1 and TRBJ2-3; 8 nucleotides line up with TRBD1. Germline V lookup: CDR1 SQVTM, CDR2 ANQGSEA. This CDR3 region has 13 residues. V was clipped by 7 bases and J by 0 bases; unmatched bases: 3. CDR3 region: CSGTGKSTDTQYF. DNA of the CDR3: TGCAGCGGGACAGGGAAGAGCACAGATACGCAGTATTTT.

The chain couples TRBV6-2 or TRBV6-3 to TRBJ2-7; 7 nucleotides agree with TRBD2. V shed 5 bases, J shed 0 bases, and the junction held 7 bases outside the gene matches. The CDR3 spans 15 residues. Germline CDR1 and CDR2: MNHEY and SVGEGT. The CDR3 loop is CASSRAGGSSYEQYF. The CDR3 nucleotides are TGTGCCAGCAGTCGGGCCGGGGGGAGCTCCTACGAGCAGTACTTC.

CDR3 in DNA: TGCAGCGTTGAAGGGACTAGCGGGGGGCCTAATCTGGGCACAGATACGCAGTATTTT. This encodes CSVEGTSGGPNLGTDTQYF. This chain links TRBV29-1 with TRBJ2-3; 14 bases are a match to TRBD2. V lost 1 base to trimming and J lost 1 base; unmatched junction nucleotides: 10. The CDR3 consists of 19 residues. Germline V gene data show CDR1 as SQVTM and CDR2 as ANQGSEA.

The chain combines TRBV4-3 with TRBJ2-1; 9 bases match TRBD2. Trimming took 3 bases from V and 9 from J; bases not matched to a gene: 15. Germline loops: CDR1 LGHNA, CDR2 YSLEER. This CDR3 region has 17 residues. The CDR3 DNA reads TGCGCCAGCAGCCACCTTCTGCTCGCGGGAGGGCCTACTGAGCAGTTCTTC. This translates into CASSHLLLAGGPTEQFF.

V usage is TRBV7-2 and J usage is TRBJ2-2; D is uncertain. Germline V CDR1 and CDR2: SGHTA, FQGNSA. The CDR3 extends over 16 amino acids. The V gene lost 3 bases and the J gene lost 1 base, with 12 bases spanning the gap. The CDR3 reads CASSFLLGGNTGELFF. As DNA, the CDR3 is TGTGCCAGCAGCTTCCTCCTGGGCGGGAACACCGGGGAGCTGTTTTTT.

This clonotype was picked up many times. The chain has TRBV5-1 and TRBJ2-2; D gene ambiguous. V gave up 4 bases and J gave up 6 bases, with 10 bases separating them. The CDR3 consists of 13 residues. The germline CDR1 and CDR2 sequences are SGHRS and YFSETQ. Here the CDR3 reads CASSPPSAGELFF. CDR3 DNA: TGCGCCAGCAGCCCTCCTTCAGCCGGGGAGCTGTTTTTT.

This clonotype was seen ten or more times. The chain couples TRBV7-2 to TRBJ1-4, with D perhaps matching TRBD1 (6 bases). V lost 4 bases to trimming and J lost 8 bases, with 11 bases between them. This CDR3 comprises 13 residues. The germline V gene has CDR1 SGHTA and CDR2 FQGNSA. CDR3 loop: CASSSGGGEKLFF. CDR3 nucleotides: TGTGCCAGCAGCTCCGGGGGCGGGGAAAAACTGTTTTTT.

This clonotype has a handful of counts. This chain links TRBV12-3 or TRBV12-4 with TRBJ2-1, with TRBD2 identical over 10 bases. J was trimmed by 10 bases and V by 5 bases; bases with no gene match: 14. The CDR3 is made up of 16 amino acids. The CDR3 nucleotides read TGTGCCAGCAGTCCTTCCAGCGGGAGGGTAACCAAGGAGCAGTTCTTC. Encoded protein: CASSPSSGRVTKEQFF.

Many counts were recorded for this clonotype. The chain carries TRBV5-1 and TRBJ2-3, with TRBD2 as a possible D gene (7 bases). This CDR3 region has 15 residues. Germline CDR1 and CDR2: SGHRS and YFSETQ. Trimming pared 3 bases from V and 5 bases from J, leaving 16 bases between. DNA of the CDR3: TGCGCCAGCAGCTCCGGGGGGCGCGGAGGAGATACGCAGTATTTT. Its protein product is CASSSGGRGGDTQYF.

This chain uses TRBV5-8 with TRBJ1-2, with 7 bases aligning to TRBD1. The CDR3 spans 16 residues. V was clipped by 6 bases and J by 3 bases; unmatched bases: 14. Germline loops: CDR1 SGHTS, CDR2 YDEGEE. The CDR3 sequence: CASNLLYGTEHYGYTF. CDR3 sequence (DNA): TGTGCCAGCAACCTTCTGTACGGGACAGAGCACTATGGCTACACCTTC.

This clonotype came up a few times. The chain joins TRBV7-9 to TRBJ2-5; weak D call: TRBD2 (6 bases). With 3 bases removed from V and 4 bases from J, the gap between germline ends came to 12 bases. This CDR3 spans 14 amino acids. Germline V lookup: CDR1 SEHNR, CDR2 FQNEAQ (reference sequence). The CDR3 nucleotides are TGTGCCAGCAGCTTCGGGGGTGGGGGAGAGACCCAGTACTTC. Encoded protein: CASSFGGGGETQYF.

The CDR3 region is CATSVRGVDYGYTF. As DNA, the CDR3 is TGTGCCACCAGCGTACGCGGGGTGGACTATGGCTACACCTTC. The chain combines TRBV15 with TRBJ1-2, with D uncertain. Germline V gives CDR1 LNHNV, CDR2 YYDKDF (reference sequence). The CDR3 runs to 14 residues. With 5 bases removed from V and 3 bases from J, the gap between germline ends came to 13 bases.

This clonotype showed up many times. The rearrangement joins TRBV5-1 to TRBJ2-5; D remains ambiguous. CDR1 is SGHRS and CDR2 is YFSETQ in the germline V gene. This CDR3 spans 12 amino acids. The V end was cut by 1 base, the J end by 5 bases, with 6 bases between. CDR3 loop: CASSLTTETQYF. CDR3 nucleotide sequence: TGCGCCAGCAGCTTGACAACGGAGACCCAGTACTTC.

This clonotype was counted ten times or more. The chain recombines TRBV4-3 with TRBJ2-1; 7 bases line up with TRBD2. Looked up from germline, CDR1 is LGHNA and CDR2 is YSLEER. The ends lost 1 base at V and 8 bases at J; junction bases unmatched: 8. The CDR3 consists of 15 residues. CDR3 in amino acids: CASSQVGREIDEQFF. DNA of the CDR3: TGCGCCAGCAGCCAAGTGGGGAGGGAGATAGATGAGCAGTTCTTC.

This clonotype has a handful of counts. The chain is built from TRBV2 and TRBJ2-2; D gene unclear. Trimming removed 1 base from V and 4 bases from J, with 7 bases in between. Germline CDR1 SNHLY, CDR2 FYNNEI. The CDR3 sequence is 14 residues long. Here the CDR3 DNA reads TGTGCCAGCAGTGAAGTGGTGGGCACCGGGGAGCTGTTTTTT. Translating gives CASSEVVGTGELFF.

The CDR3 region is CASSLGSSARSYEQYF. CDR3 nucleotides: TGCGCCAGCAGCTTGGGTTCATCGGCCCGCTCCTACGAGCAGTACTTC. V is TRBV5-1 and J is TRBJ2-7; no clear D. This CDR3 region has 16 residues. Germline CDR1 reads SGHRS; CDR2 reads YFSETQ. Deletions cut 0 bases from V and 0 bases from J, with 13 bases between.

The chain employs TRBV2 and TRBJ1-5; no definite D call. Trimming removed 4 bases at V and 9 bases at J, with 13 bases between. In germline, CDR1 is SNHLY, CDR2 FYNNEI. This CDR3 comprises 13 residues. The CDR3: CASSVKGTRPQHF. In nucleotides, the CDR3 is TGTGCCAGCAGTGTTAAAGGTACACGGCCCCAGCATTTT.

This clonotype showed up many times. The V gene is TRBV29-1, the J gene TRBJ2-5; D ambiguous. The CDR3 contains 13 residues. From germline, CDR1 is SQVTM and CDR2 ANQGSEA. Deletions cut 7 bases from V and 7 bases from J, with 19 bases between. The CDR3 bases are TGCAGCGCCCGAATGTCTTTGGCTTGGACCCAGTACTTC. The encoded protein is CSARMSLAWTQYF.

As DNA, the CDR3 is TGTGCCAGCAGCTTGGCCGGACAGGAGTACAATGAGCAGTTCTTC. It codes for CASSLAGQEYNEQFF. V is TRBV5-6 and J is TRBJ2-1, with 7 bases lining up with TRBD1. Germline CDR1 SGHDT, CDR2 YYEEEE. Trimming removed 0 bases from V and 4 bases from J; junction bases left unmatched: 4. This CDR3 is built from 15 residues.

The V call is TRBV27, the J call TRBJ2-1; TRBD1 matches at 9 bases. The CDR3 spans 15 residues. V trimming: 5 bases; J trimming: 6 bases; junction bases outside the gene matches: 8. From germline, CDR1 is MNHEY and CDR2 SMNVEV (reference sequence). CDR3 nucleotide sequence: TGTGCCAGCAGTCCCCGGGACAGGGCAGCCAATGAGCAGTTCTTC. As protein: CASSPRDRAANEQFF.

There are a few counts of this clonotype. This chain links TRBV20-1 with TRBJ2-1; no definite D call. Trimming stripped 5 bases from V and 2 bases from J, with 19 bases between. CDR3 length equals 16 residues. Per germline, CDR1 DFQATT and CDR2 SNEGSKA (reference sequence). The CDR3 here is CSAPTTLRGTYNEQFF. DNA for the CDR3: TGCAGTGCTCCTACGACTCTACGTGGGACCTACAATGAGCAGTTCTTC.

CDR3 DNA: TGTGCCAGCAGCCCTAGTTTTGGCGGGAGTCCCGGGGAGCTGTTTTTT. Its translation: CASSPSFGGSPGELFF. The chain carries TRBV11-2 and TRBJ2-2, with 7 bases identical to TRBD2. The CDR3 has 16 residues. Germline-derived CDR1 and CDR2 are SGHAT and FQNNGV. The ends lost 5 bases at V and 6 bases at J; junction bases unmatched: 12.